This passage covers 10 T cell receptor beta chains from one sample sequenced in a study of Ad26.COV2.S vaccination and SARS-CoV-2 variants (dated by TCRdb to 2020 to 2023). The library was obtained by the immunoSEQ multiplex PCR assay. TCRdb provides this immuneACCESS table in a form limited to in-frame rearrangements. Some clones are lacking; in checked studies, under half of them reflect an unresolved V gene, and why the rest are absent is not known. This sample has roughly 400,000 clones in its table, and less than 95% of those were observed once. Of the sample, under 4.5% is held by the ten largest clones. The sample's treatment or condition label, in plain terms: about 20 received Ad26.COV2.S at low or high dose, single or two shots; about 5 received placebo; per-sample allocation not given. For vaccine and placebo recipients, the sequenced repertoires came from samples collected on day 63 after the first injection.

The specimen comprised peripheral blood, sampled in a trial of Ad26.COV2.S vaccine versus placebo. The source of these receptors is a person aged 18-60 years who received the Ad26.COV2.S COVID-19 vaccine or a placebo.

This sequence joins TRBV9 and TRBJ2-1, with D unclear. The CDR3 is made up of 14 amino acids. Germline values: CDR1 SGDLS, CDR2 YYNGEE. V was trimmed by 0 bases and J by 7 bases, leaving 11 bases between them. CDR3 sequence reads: CASSVGGLENEQFF. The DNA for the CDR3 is TGTGCCAGCAGCGTAGGCGGTTTAGAGAATGAGCAGTTCTTC.

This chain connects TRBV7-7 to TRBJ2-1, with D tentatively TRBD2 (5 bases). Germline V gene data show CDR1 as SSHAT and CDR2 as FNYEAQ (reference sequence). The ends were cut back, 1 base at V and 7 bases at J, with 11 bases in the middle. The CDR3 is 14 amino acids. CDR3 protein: CASSLGGSPNEQFF. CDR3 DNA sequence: TGTGCCAGCAGCTTAGGTGGGAGTCCGAATGAGCAGTTCTTC.

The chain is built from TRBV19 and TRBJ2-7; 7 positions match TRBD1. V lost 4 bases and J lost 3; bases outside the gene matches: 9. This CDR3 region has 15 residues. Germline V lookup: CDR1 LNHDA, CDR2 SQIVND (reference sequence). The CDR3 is CASSTIQGISYEQYF. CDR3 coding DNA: TGTGCCAGTAGTACGATACAGGGGATAAGCTACGAGCAGTACTTC.

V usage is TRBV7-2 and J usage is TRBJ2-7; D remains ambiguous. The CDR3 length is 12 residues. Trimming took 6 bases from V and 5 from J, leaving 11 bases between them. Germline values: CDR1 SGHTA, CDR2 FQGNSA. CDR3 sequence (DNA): TGTGCCAGCAGTTCCGTTCCCCACGAGCAGTACTTC. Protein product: CASSSVPHEQYF.

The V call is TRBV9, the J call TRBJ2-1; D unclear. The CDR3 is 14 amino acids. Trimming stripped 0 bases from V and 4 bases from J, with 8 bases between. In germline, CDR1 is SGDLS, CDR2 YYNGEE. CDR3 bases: TGTGCCAGCAGCGTAGTTGGCGCTTACAATGAGCAGTTCTTC. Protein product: CASSVVGAYNEQFF.

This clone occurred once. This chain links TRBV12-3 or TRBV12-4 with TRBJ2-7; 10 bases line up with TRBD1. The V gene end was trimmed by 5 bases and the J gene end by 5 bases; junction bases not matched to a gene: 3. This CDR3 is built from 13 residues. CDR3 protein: CASSPGTGDEQYF. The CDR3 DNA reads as TGTGCCAGCAGTCCCGGGACAGGGGACGAGCAGTACTTC.

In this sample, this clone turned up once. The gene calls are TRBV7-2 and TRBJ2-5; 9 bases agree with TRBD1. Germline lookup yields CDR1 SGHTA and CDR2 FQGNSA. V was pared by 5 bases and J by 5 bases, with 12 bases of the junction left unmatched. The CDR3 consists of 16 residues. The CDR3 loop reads CASSRDRAVGGETQYF. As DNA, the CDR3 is TGTGCCAGCAGCCGGGACAGGGCCGTGGGGGGGGAGACCCAGTACTTC.

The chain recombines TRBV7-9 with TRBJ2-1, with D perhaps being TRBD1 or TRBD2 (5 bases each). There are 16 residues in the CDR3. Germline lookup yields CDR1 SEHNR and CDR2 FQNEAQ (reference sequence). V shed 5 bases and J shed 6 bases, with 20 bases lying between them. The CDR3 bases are TGTGCCAGCAGCCCCCCCGGGATGTCAAGGGGCAATGAGCAGTTCTTC. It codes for CASSPPGMSRGNEQFF.

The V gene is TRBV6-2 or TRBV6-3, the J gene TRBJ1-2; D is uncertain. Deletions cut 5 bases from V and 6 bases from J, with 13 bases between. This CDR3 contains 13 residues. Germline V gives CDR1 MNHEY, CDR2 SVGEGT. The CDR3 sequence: CASSLVRTDGYTF. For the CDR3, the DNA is TGTGCCAGCAGTCTCGTGAGGACGGATGGCTACACCTTC.

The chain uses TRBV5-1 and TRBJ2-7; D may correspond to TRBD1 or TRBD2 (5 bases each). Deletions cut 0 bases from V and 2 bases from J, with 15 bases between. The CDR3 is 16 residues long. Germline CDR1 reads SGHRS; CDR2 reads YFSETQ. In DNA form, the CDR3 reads TGCGCCAGCAGCTTGGGAGGGGTTGTGGGGACCTACGAGCAGTACTTC. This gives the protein CASSLGGVVGTYEQYF.